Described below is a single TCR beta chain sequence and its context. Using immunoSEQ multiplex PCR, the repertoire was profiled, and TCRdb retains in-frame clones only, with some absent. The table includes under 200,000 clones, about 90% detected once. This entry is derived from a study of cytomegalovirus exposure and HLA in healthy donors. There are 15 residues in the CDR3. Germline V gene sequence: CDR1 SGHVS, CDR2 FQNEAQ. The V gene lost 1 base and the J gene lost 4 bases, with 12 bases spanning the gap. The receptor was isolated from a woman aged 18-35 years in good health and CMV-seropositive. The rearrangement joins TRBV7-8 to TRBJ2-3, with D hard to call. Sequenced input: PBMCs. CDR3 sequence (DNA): TGTGCCAGCAGCTTAGTCGGTAGAGGCTCAGATACGCAGTATTTT. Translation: CASSLVGRGSDTQYF.